Below are 18 T cell receptor beta chains sequenced from a single sample in a study of T cells in Graves' hyperthyroidism and ophthalmopathy. Amplification yielded TCR beta CDR3 regions, with RNA transcripts as the source. First-round RT-PCR targeting the TCR CDR3 was performed with the HTBI primer set. TCRdb analysed the multiplex PCR reads with MiXCR anew, one entry per CDR3 protein. The table includes some 210,000 distinct CDR3 sequences, under 20% detected once. The sample taken for sequencing was blood. These receptor sequences come from a man aged 50 to 60 with Graves' hyperthyroidism.

The genes are TRBV20-1 and TRBJ1-4; 9 positions match TRBD1. The V and J ends lost 6 bases and 9 bases, in that order; junction bases with no gene match: 5. The CDR3 length is 12 residues. Germline assignment: CDR1 DFQATT and CDR2 SNEGSKA (reference sequence). CDR3 region: CSARDREKKLFF. The CDR3 region has the DNA TGCAGTGCCAGGGACAGGGAGAAAAAACTGTTTTTT.

The genes are TRBV24-1 and TRBJ2-7; D tentatively fits TRBD1 or TRBD2 (5 bases each). Germline CDR1 is KGHDR and CDR2 is SFDVKD. The CDR3 sequence is 14 residues long. The V end lost 3 bases, the J end lost 5 bases, and 13 bases lay between the germline ends. This CDR3 reads CATSDPDGTHEQYF. CDR3 nucleotides: TGTGCCACCAGTGATCCGGACGGGACCCACGAGCAGTACTTC.

This clonotype was seen ten or more times. The rearrangement links TRBV11-3 to TRBJ2-1; 9 bases agree with TRBD1. This CDR3 has 14 amino acids. CDR1 SGHNT and CDR2 YENEEA come from the germline V gene. The ends lost 5 bases at V and 6 bases at J; junction bases unmatched: 5. CDR3 region: CASSHRDRANEQFF. CDR3 sequence (DNA): TGTGCCAGCAGCCACCGGGACAGGGCCAATGAGCAGTTCTTC.

The genes are TRBV10-2 and TRBJ2-2; 10 nucleotides align to TRBD2. J gave up 2 bases and V 8 bases, and 5 bases lay outside the gene matches. The CDR3 consists of 15 residues. Germline V CDR1 and CDR2: WSHSY, SAAADI. CDR3: CASSGLAVNTGELFF. In nucleotides, the CDR3 is TGCGCCAGCTCAGGACTAGCGGTTAACACCGGGGAGCTGTTTTTT.

Of note for this clonotype: This may stem from a read error, because a much larger clone lies one nucleotide away. This chain connects TRBV29-1 to TRBJ2-1; TRBD2 matches 8 bases. Germline lookup yields CDR1 SQVTM and CDR2 ANQGSEA. J lost 2 bases, V lost 4 bases, and 13 bases had no gene match. This CDR3 region has 17 residues. The CDR3 DNA reads as TGCAGCGTTGTCGGGGGGGGGGGCCTTGTCCCCTACAATGAGCAGTTCTTC. Protein sequence: CSVVGGGGLVPYNEQFF.

In its sample, this clonotype was seen many times. The chain uses TRBV12-3 or TRBV12-4 and TRBJ1-5, with 7 bases matching TRBD1. The CDR3 is 17 residues long. V shed 4 bases, J shed 6 bases, and the junction held 15 bases outside the gene matches. The CDR3 sequence: CASSSRQGTPLSQPQHF. CDR3 DNA: TGTGCCAGCAGTTCCAGACAGGGTACGCCCCTAAGTCAGCCCCAGCATTTT.

A note on this clonotype: An end of the junction does not agree with germline; a read error may underlie this. This sequence joins TRBV4-3 and TRBJ1-6; the D is unclear. Germline CDR1 is LGHNA and CDR2 is YSLEER. This CDR3 contains 13 residues. The CDR3 nucleotides read TGCGCCAGCAGCCAAGGGCTGAATTCAGCCCTCCACTTT. Translated: CASSQGLNSALHF.

This chain links TRBV19 with TRBJ2-5, with unresolved D. Germline values: CDR1 LNHDA, CDR2 SQIVND (reference sequence). The CDR3 runs to 13 residues. V lost 7 bases and J lost 7, with 16 bases in between. The CDR3 nucleotides read TGTGCCAGTATGGCGTCGTTAGCAGGGACCCAGTACTTC. Residues: CASMASLAGTQYF. The full variable domain, rest sourced from reference TRBV19 and TRBJ2-5, is DGGITQSPKYLFRKEGQNVTLSCEQNLNHDAMYWYRQDPGQGLRLIYYSQIVNDFQKGDIAEGYSVSREKKESFPLTVTSAQKNPTAFYLCASMASLAGTQYFGPGTRLLVL.

This clonotype came up many times. This CDR3 reads CASSVGTEAFF. CDR3 bases: TGTGCCAGCAGTGTAGGTACTGAAGCTTTCTTT. This chain connects TRBV2 to TRBJ1-1; D not certain. The CDR3 is 11 amino acids. V dropped 4 bases and J dropped 5 bases, with 5 bases sitting between them. The germline CDR1 and CDR2 sequences are SNHLY and FYNNEI.

This clonotype was picked up many times. J is TRBJ2-5 and V is TRBV20-1; the D gene is possibly TRBD2 (6 bases). Germline values: CDR1 DFQATT, CDR2 SNEGSKA (reference sequence). Trimming removed 0 bases from V and 4 bases from J, with 12 bases in between. This CDR3 spans 14 amino acids. The CDR3: CSARDRLGGETQYF. CDR3 sequence (DNA): TGCAGTGCTAGAGATCGGCTGGGGGGAGAGACCCAGTACTTC.

This clonotype was recorded many times. This chain uses TRBV5-1 with TRBJ1-1; unclear D gene. Germline CDR1 and CDR2: SGHRS and YFSETQ. The length of the CDR3 is 14 residues. V gave up 4 bases and J gave up 1 base, with 11 bases separating them. The CDR3 loop is CASSPLPENTEAFF. The CDR3 DNA is TGCGCCAGCAGCCCCCTCCCGGAGAACACTGAAGCTTTCTTT.

This chain uses TRBV6-2 or TRBV6-3 with TRBJ2-2, with D perhaps matching TRBD2 (6 bases). Per the germline V gene, CDR1 is MNHEY and CDR2 is SVGEGT. V lost 6 bases to trimming and J lost 7 bases, with 15 bases between them. This CDR3 region has 14 residues. Here the CDR3 DNA reads TGTGCCAGCAGCCTACCGGCGGGGAACGGGGAGCTGTTTTTT. Protein product: CASSLPAGNGELFF.

This clonotype came up many times. This chain links TRBV5-1 with TRBJ2-3; TRBD1 matches at 9 bases. CDR3 size: 16 residues. Germline loops: CDR1 SGHRS, CDR2 YFSETQ. The ends lost 4 bases at V and 5 bases at J; junction bases unmatched: 11. The CDR3 sequence is CASSEGQGPGVDTQYF. CDR3 DNA sequence: TGCGCCAGCAGCGAGGGACAGGGCCCAGGTGTAGATACGCAGTATTTT. Based on the CDR3 plus reference TRBV5-1 and TRBJ2-3, the full variable domain is KAGVTQTPRYLIKTRGQQVTLSCSPISGHRSVSWYQQTPGQGLQFLFEYFSETQRNKGNFPGRFSGRQFSNSRSEMNVSTLELGDSALYLCASSEGQGPGVDTQYFGPGTRLTVL.

This clonotype is deemed medium-sized. This sequence joins TRBV28 and TRBJ2-1, with TRBD1 identical over 8 bases. This CDR3 spans 15 amino acids. Germline CDR1 MDHEN, CDR2 SYDVKM. After removal of 6 bases from V and 3 bases from J, the junction contained 7 bases not matched to a gene. As DNA, the CDR3 is TGTGCCAGCAGAACGGACAGGGAGATCTACAATGAGCAGTTCTTC. Protein sequence: CASRTDREIYNEQFF.

The chain is built from TRBV12-3 or TRBV12-4 and TRBJ2-7; 9 bases fit TRBD1. The CDR3 is 13 amino acids. V dropped 8 bases and J dropped 6; count of bases not matched to a gene: 8. The chain's CDR3 is CASSDRGGSEQYF. CDR3 in DNA: TGTGCCAGCTCGGACAGGGGAGGATCCGAGCAGTACTTC.

The chain recombines TRBV29-1 with TRBJ1-2; a weak D match, TRBD1 (6 bases). The CDR3 has 12 residues. The V end lost 7 bases, the J end lost 0 bases, and 9 bases lay between the germline ends. Germline loops: CDR1 SQVTM, CDR2 ANQGSEA. CDR3 sequence: CSAGQSNYGYTF. The DNA for the CDR3 is TGCAGCGCGGGACAATCTAACTATGGCTACACCTTC.

The gene calls are TRBV2 and TRBJ2-5; D gene unclear. Between the trimmed V and J ends, which lost 8 bases and 4 bases, there was a span of 11 bases. The V gene's germline CDR1 is SNHLY and CDR2 FYNNEI. The CDR3 runs 12 residues. The CDR3 loop is CASGQRRETQYF. The CDR3 DNA reads as TGTGCCAGCGGGCAGAGGAGAGAGACCCAGTACTTC.

This clonotype has only one observation. This chain links TRBV7-2 with TRBJ1-2; D not certain. The V end was cut by 7 bases, the J end by 8 bases, with 14 bases between. Germline values: CDR1 SGHTA, CDR2 FQGNSA. The CDR3 runs 12 residues. CDR3 DNA: TGTGCCAGCAAACATGGTGCGGGCGGCTACACCTTC. Its protein is CASKHGAGGYTF.